The 27 T cell receptor beta chains below come from one sample, sequenced in a study of shared clonotypes between healthy human individuals. CD45RO-negative CD8 cells positively selected for CCR7 made up the naive population, which excluded terminally differentiated effector memory CD45RA+ cells. Method: immunoSEQ multiplex PCR; TCRdb's copy keeps in-frame clones and lacks some. The repertoire holds about 2 million clones, with about 95% as singletons. Sequenced: naive CD8+ T cells sorted from blood. The source is a man aged 18 to 29 in good health.

This chain links TRBV11-2 with TRBJ2-7; D unresolved. The CDR3 contains 13 residues. Germline CDR1 reads SGHAT; CDR2 reads FQNNGV. V was pared by 5 bases and J by 0 bases, with 8 bases between. The CDR3, as DNA: TGTGCCAGCAGCCTCCTCACCTCCTACGAGCAGTACTTC. Translation: CASSLLTSYEQYF.

This chain connects TRBV30 to TRBJ2-1; 9 nucleotides align to TRBD1. The V segment lost 2 bases and the J segment 9 bases; nucleotides outside the gene matches: 11. The CDR3 has 15 residues. Germline-derived CDR1 and CDR2 are GTSNPN and SVGIG (reference sequence). The CDR3 DNA reads TGTGCCTGGAGTCTCGGGACAGGGCTTGGGGGTGAGCAGTTCTTC. This gives the protein CAWSLGTGLGGEQFF.

The CDR3 spells CASSEGGTGVYEQYF. CDR3 coding DNA: TGTGCCAGCAGTGAAGGTGGGACAGGGGTTTACGAGCAGTACTTC. The chain joins TRBV2 to TRBJ2-7; 10 nucleotides match TRBD1. This CDR3 has 15 amino acids. V gave up 1 base and J gave up 4 bases; unmatched junction bases: 4. Per the germline V gene, CDR1 is SNHLY and CDR2 is FYNNEI.

V usage is TRBV5-4 and J usage is TRBJ1-1; no firm D call. Germline assignment: CDR1 SGHNT and CDR2 YYREEE (reference sequence). Trimming stripped 1 base from V and 6 bases from J, with 10 bases between. This CDR3 is 13 amino acids long. Here the CDR3 reads CASSLRVGAEAFF. DNA of the CDR3: TGTGCCAGCAGCTTGAGGGTTGGAGCTGAAGCTTTCTTT.

The chain uses TRBV4-1 and TRBJ1-5; a weak D match, TRBD1 (5 bases). Trimming shortened V by 2 bases and J by 5 bases, and 10 bases separated the two germline ends. Germline CDR1 reads MGHRA; CDR2 reads YSYEKL. The CDR3 has 14 residues. The CDR3 is CASSQTGSDQPQHF. DNA for the CDR3: TGCGCCAGCAGCCAAACAGGCTCTGATCAGCCCCAGCATTTT.

The chain links TRBV19 to TRBJ2-2, with D uncertain. Per germline, CDR1 LNHDA and CDR2 SQIVND (reference sequence). The CDR3 is 15 residues long. The germline V and J ends were trimmed by 1 base and 7 bases, with 13 bases remaining between them. The CDR3 is CASSIAATSSGELFF. Written as DNA, the CDR3 is TGTGCCAGTAGTATAGCGGCGACCTCCAGCGGGGAGCTGTTTTTT.

The CDR3 region is CASSLEAGGFYNEQFF. Here the CDR3 DNA reads TGTGCCAGCAGCTTAGAGGCAGGGGGATTTTACAATGAGCAGTTCTTC. This chain joins TRBV7-6 and TRBJ2-1, with TRBD1 identical over 7 bases. The CDR3 runs 16 residues. V lost 1 base, J lost 4 bases, and 7 bases stayed unmatched. From germline, CDR1 is SGHVS and CDR2 FNYEAQ.

The genes are TRBV5-6 and TRBJ2-2; TRBD2 aligns across 7 bases. V lost 0 bases, J lost 2 bases, and 4 bases stayed unmatched. CDR3 length equals 16 residues. Germline assignment: CDR1 SGHDT and CDR2 YYEEEE. CDR3 sequence (DNA): TGTGCCAGCAGCTTGGACTGGGACTACAACACCGGGGAGCTGTTTTTT. Amino acid sequence: CASSLDWDYNTGELFF.

The chain has TRBV11-2 and TRBJ2-3, with TRBD2 matching 15 bases. Looked up from germline, CDR1 is SGHAT and CDR2 is FQNNGV. Trimming took 1 base from V and 10 from J; bases not matched to a gene: 3. The CDR3 length is 15 residues. In nucleotides, the CDR3 is TGTGCCAGCAGCTTAGGAGGACTAGCGGGGGGGGCGCAGTATTTT. This codes for CASSLGGLAGGAQYF. Combining the CDR3 with reference TRBV11-2 and TRBJ2-3 gives the whole variable domain EAGVAQSPRYKIIEKRQSVAFWCNPISGHATLYWYQQILGQGPKLLIQFQNNGVVDDSQLPKDRFSAERLKGVDSTLKIQPAKLEDSAVYLCASSLGGLAGGAQYFGPGTRLTVL.

The rearrangement links TRBV7-9 to TRBJ2-7; TRBD1 matches 11 bases. Germline CDR1 reads SEHNR; CDR2 reads FQNEAQ (reference sequence). V trimming: 5 bases; J trimming: 1 base; junction bases outside the gene matches: 7. The CDR3 runs 16 residues. CDR3 in DNA: TGTGCCAGCAGCCCCTCCGGGACAGGGGGTTCCTACGAGCAGTACTTC. Protein product: CASSPSGTGGSYEQYF.

The genes are TRBV28 and TRBJ2-3, with 9 positions matching TRBD1. CDR3 length: 15 residues. Germline CDR1 reads MDHEN; CDR2 reads SYDVKM. The ends lost 6 bases at V and 1 base at J; junction bases unmatched: 5. The CDR3 sequence: CASSLTGGGTDTQYF. CDR3 DNA sequence: TGTGCCAGCAGCCTGACAGGGGGGGGCACAGATACGCAGTATTTT. Filled out from reference TRBV28 and TRBJ2-3, the complete variable domain reads DVKVTQSSRYLVKRTGEKVFLECVQDMDHENMFWYRQDPGLGLRLIYFSYDVKMKEKGDIPEGYSVSREKKERFSLILESASTNQTSMYLCASSLTGGGTDTQYFGPGTRLTVL.

This chain uses TRBV6-1 with TRBJ2-7, with 14 bases lining up with TRBD2. CDR1 MNHNS and CDR2 SASEGT come from the germline V gene. V gave up 4 bases and J gave up 4 bases; unmatched junction bases: 3. The CDR3 extends over 15 amino acids. CDR3 loop: CASSVGTSGGYEQYF. The CDR3 bases are TGTGCCAGCAGTGTCGGGACTAGCGGGGGTTACGAGCAGTACTTC.

The chain carries TRBV4-2 and TRBJ2-3; TRBD1 aligns across 8 bases. Germline CDR1 reads LGHNA; CDR2 reads YNFKEQ. With 1 base clipped from V and 0 bases from J, the junction kept 9 bases outside the gene matches. CDR3 length: 18 amino acids. The CDR3 here is CASSQVAQGASSTDTQYF. DNA for the CDR3: TGTGCCAGCAGCCAAGTGGCCCAGGGGGCCTCTAGCACAGATACGCAGTATTTT.

The rearrangement uses TRBV11-2 and TRBJ2-1; D gene ambiguous. Between the trimmed V and J ends, which lost 3 bases and 3 bases, there was a span of 9 bases. CDR1 is SGHAT and CDR2 is FQNNGV in the germline V gene. The CDR3 is made up of 14 amino acids. The chain's CDR3 is CASSLEGFYNEQFF. CDR3 in DNA: TGTGCCAGCAGCTTGGAAGGTTTCTACAATGAGCAGTTCTTC.

The chain employs TRBV4-2 and TRBJ2-7; the match to TRBD1 covers 7 bases. The germline V gene has CDR1 LGHNA and CDR2 YNFKEQ. Trimming took 0 bases from V and 2 from J; bases not matched to a gene: 4. The CDR3 length is 15 residues. Written as DNA, the CDR3 is TGTGCCAGCAGCCAAGAATGGCAGGGGGCCTACGAGCAGTACTTC. Translated, it gives CASSQEWQGAYEQYF.

On this clone itself: At one end, the junction sequence differs from germline, possibly due to a read error. The gene calls are TRBV18 and TRBJ2-6; the D gene is possibly TRBD1 (5 bases). The CDR3 runs to 15 residues. Per germline, CDR1 KGHSH and CDR2 LQKENI. The CDR3 loop reads CASSPIGSGADVLTF. The CDR3 bases are TGTGCCAGCTCACCAATCGGCTCTGGGGCCGACGTCCTGACTTTC.

As to this clone: Other DNA sequences of this sample code for an identical CDR3. J is TRBJ2-2 and V is TRBV30; D is unclear. V shed 2 bases and J shed 3 bases, with 4 bases lying between them. The CDR3 has 12 amino acids. Germline CDR1 and CDR2: GTSNPN and SVGIG (reference sequence). This CDR3 is CAWSLDTGELFF. In nucleotides, the CDR3 is TGTGCCTGGAGTCTCGACACCGGGGAGCTGTTTTTT.

This rearrangement joins TRBV27 to TRBJ2-5; TRBD2 aligns across 13 bases. Trimming took 6 bases from V and 5 from J; bases not matched to a gene: 6. The CDR3 is 15 residues long. Per the germline V gene, CDR1 is MNHEY and CDR2 is SMNVEV (reference sequence). CDR3 bases: TGTGCCAGCAGCCCGACTAGCGGGGGGACGGAGACCCAGTACTTC. It specifies CASSPTSGGTETQYF.

The V gene is TRBV6-5, the J gene TRBJ1-1; 7 bases align to TRBD1. V dropped 4 bases and J dropped 1; count of bases not matched to a gene: 3. This CDR3 region has 14 residues. Germline lookup yields CDR1 MNHEY and CDR2 SVGAGI. The CDR3 DNA reads TGTGCCAGCAGTTCGGACAGGTGGAACACTGAAGCTTTCTTT. This translates into CASSSDRWNTEAFF.

The V and J genes are TRBV13 and TRBJ2-6; TRBD1 might be the D (6 bases). The CDR3 is made up of 16 amino acids. V lost 5 bases, J lost 0 bases, and 11 bases lay in between. Germline V gives CDR1 PRHDT, CDR2 FYEKMQ (reference sequence). The CDR3 DNA is TGTGCCAGCAGCGAGATCAGGGGCTCTGGGGCCAACGTCCTGACTTTC. This gives the protein CASSEIRGSGANVLTF.

This clone appeared a few times. At the DNA level, this CDR3 is encoded by other sequences in the same sample as well. The J gene is TRBJ2-2, the V gene TRBV6-5, with D perhaps TRBD1 (6 bases). CDR1 is MNHEY and CDR2 is SVGAGI in the germline V gene. The ends were cut back, 2 bases at V and 2 bases at J, with 9 bases in the middle. CDR3 length: 15 amino acids. This chain's CDR3 is CASSYGTPNTGELFF. In DNA, the CDR3 is TGTGCCAGCAGTTACGGGACACCCAACACCGGGGAGCTGTTTTTT.

On this clone: This sample also contains other DNA sequences that code for the same CDR3. This sequence joins TRBV28 and TRBJ2-7; 12 positions agree with TRBD2. This CDR3 region has 14 residues. Per the germline V gene, CDR1 is MDHEN and CDR2 is SYDVKM. V shed 5 bases, J shed 5 bases, and the junction held 4 bases outside the gene matches. The CDR3 loop reads CASSLAGGPNEQYF. CDR3 nucleotide sequence: TGTGCCAGCAGTCTAGCGGGGGGGCCGAACGAGCAGTACTTC.

The chain links TRBV19 to TRBJ2-7; maybe TRBD1 (6 bases). This CDR3 is 14 amino acids long. Germline V gives CDR1 LNHDA, CDR2 SQIVND (reference sequence). V was pared by 5 bases and J by 6 bases, with 17 bases between. DNA of the CDR3: TGTGCCAGTAGTCCCCTCATGAGGGGGAGCGAGCAGTACTTC. It translates to CASSPLMRGSEQYF.

Remarks on this clone: This CDR3 is also generated by other DNA sequences in the sample. This sequence joins TRBV6-5 and TRBJ1-1, with D maybe TRBD1 (6 bases). The CDR3 sequence is 14 residues long. The V end was cut by 6 bases, the J end by 2 bases, with 13 bases between. Germline assignment: CDR1 MNHEY and CDR2 SVGAGI. CDR3 DNA: TGTGCCAGCAGCCCCGGGACACTAAACACTGAAGCTTTCTTT. Residues: CASSPGTLNTEAFF.

This rearrangement joins TRBV15 to TRBJ1-2; D not resolved. Germline values: CDR1 LNHNV, CDR2 YYDKDF (reference sequence). The CDR3 extends over 11 amino acids. V was clipped by 6 bases and J by 2 bases, with 4 bases between them. The CDR3 spells CATSSNYGYTF. The CDR3 region has the DNA TGTGCCACCAGTTCCAACTATGGCTACACCTTC.

The chain uses TRBV5-1 and TRBJ1-2; 9 nucleotides align to TRBD1. The CDR3 runs 15 residues. Germline trimming cut 0 bases from V and 5 bases from J; bases unmatched to any gene: 5. Germline CDR1 SGHRS, CDR2 YFSETQ. This chain's CDR3 is CASSLVTGGAYGYTF. The CDR3, as DNA: TGCGCCAGCAGCTTGGTAACAGGGGGCGCGTATGGCTACACCTTC.

A single count supports this clone. The rearrangement uses TRBV4-1 and TRBJ2-1, with D possibly being TRBD1 or TRBD2 (5 bases each). Trimming shortened V by 8 bases and J by 5 bases, and 19 bases separated the two germline ends. This CDR3 has 15 residues. Germline-derived CDR1 and CDR2 are MGHRA and YSYEKL. The CDR3 region has the DNA TGCGCCAGCGCCCTATATTCCGGGGCCAACAATGAGCAGTTCTTC. Residues: CASALYSGANNEQFF.